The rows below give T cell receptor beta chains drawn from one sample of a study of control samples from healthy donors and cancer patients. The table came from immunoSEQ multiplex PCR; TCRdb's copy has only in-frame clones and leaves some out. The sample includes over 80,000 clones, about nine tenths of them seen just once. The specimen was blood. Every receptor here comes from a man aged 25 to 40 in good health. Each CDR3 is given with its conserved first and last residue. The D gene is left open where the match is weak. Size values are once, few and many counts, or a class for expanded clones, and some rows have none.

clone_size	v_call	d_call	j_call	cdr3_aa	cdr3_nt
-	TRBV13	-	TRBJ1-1	CASSWGRGTEAFF	TGTGCCAGCAGTTGGGGCAGGGGTACTGAAGCTTTCTTT
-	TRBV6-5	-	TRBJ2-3	CASSYSRSQVADTQYF	TGTGCCAGCAGTTACTCGAGATCGCAGGTCGCAGATACGCAGTATTTT
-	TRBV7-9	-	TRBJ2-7	CASSSTLAPYEQYF	TGTGCCAGCAGCTCGACACTAGCCCCCTACGAGCAGTACTTC
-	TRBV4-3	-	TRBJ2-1	CASSQDLTRGEQFF	TGCGCCAGCAGCCAAGATCTGACCAGGGGTGAGCAGTTCTTC
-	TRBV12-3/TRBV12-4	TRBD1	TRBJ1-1	CASKGGGNTEAFF	TGTGCCAGCAAAGGGGGCGGGAACACTGAAGCTTTCTTT
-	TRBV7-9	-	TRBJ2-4	CASSPEAPGDRNIQYF	TGTGCCAGCAGCCCCGAGGCGCCGGGGGATAGAAACATTCAGTACTTC
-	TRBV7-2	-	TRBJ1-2	CASSLEGANYGYTF	TGTGCCAGCAGCTTAGAGGGAGCTAACTATGGCTACACCTTC
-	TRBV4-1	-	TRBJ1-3	CASSQGGLSGNTIYF	TGCGCCAGCAGCCAAGGGGGGCTCTCTGGAAACACCATATATTTT
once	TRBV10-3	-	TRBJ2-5	CAAGGRETQYF	TGTGCCGCCGGGGGGCGGGAGACCCAGTACTTC
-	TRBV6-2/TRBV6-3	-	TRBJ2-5	CASSLGLPTYQETQYF	TGTGCCAGCAGTTTAGGACTTCCTACGTACCAAGAGACCCAGTACTTC
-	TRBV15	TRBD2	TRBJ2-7	CATSRDLASGISYEQYF	TGTGCCACCAGCAGAGATCTGGCTAGCGGGATTTCCTACGAGCAGTACTTC
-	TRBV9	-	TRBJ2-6	CASSVSRTEDSGANVLTF	TGTGCCAGCAGCGTGTCCCGGACTGAAGACTCTGGGGCCAACGTCCTGACTTTC
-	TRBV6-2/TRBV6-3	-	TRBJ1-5	CASSLQVNQPQHF	TGTGCCAGCAGCCTACAGGTCAATCAGCCCCAGCATTTT
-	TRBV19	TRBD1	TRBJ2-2	CASRRDRFTGELFF	TGTGCCAGTAGAAGGGACAGATTCACCGGGGAGCTGTTTTTT
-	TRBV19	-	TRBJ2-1	CASSTASYNEQFF	TGTGCCAGTAGCACGGCTTCCTACAATGAGCAGTTCTTC
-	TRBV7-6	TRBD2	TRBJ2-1	CASSLQRGGPGNEQFF	TGTGCCAGCAGCTTACAGCGGGGGGGCCCCGGCAATGAGCAGTTCTTC
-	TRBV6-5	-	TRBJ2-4	CASSFPGENIQYF	TGTGCCAGCAGCTTCCCTGGGGAAAACATTCAGTACTTC
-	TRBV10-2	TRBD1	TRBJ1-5	CASSDRTGRVQPQHF	TGCGCCAGCAGCGACCGGACAGGGAGGGTTCAGCCCCAGCATTTT
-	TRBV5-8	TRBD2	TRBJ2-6	CASSQTGLANGANVLTF	TGTGCCAGCAGTCAAACAGGACTAGCAAATGGGGCCAACGTCCTGACTTTC
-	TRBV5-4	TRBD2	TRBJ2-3	CASSLLAGTRGDTQYF	TGTGCCAGCAGCTTGTTAGCGGGGACACGGGGAGATACGCAGTATTTT
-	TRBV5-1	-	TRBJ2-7	CASSSQTGTYEQYF	TGCGCCAGCAGCTCGCAGACAGGCACCTACGAGCAGTACTTC
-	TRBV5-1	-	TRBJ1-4	CASRQDATNEKLFF	TGCGCCAGCAGACAGGATGCAACTAATGAAAAACTGTTTTTT
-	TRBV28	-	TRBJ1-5	CASSLWAGQNQPQHF	TGTGCCAGCAGTCTATGGGCAGGTCAGAATCAGCCCCAGCATTTT
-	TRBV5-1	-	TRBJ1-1	CASSLENRVGTEAFF	TGCGCCAGCAGCTTGGAAAACAGGGTGGGGACTGAAGCTTTCTTT
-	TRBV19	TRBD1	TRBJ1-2	CASSIGSWGQENYGYTF	TGTGCCAGTAGTATAGGTTCTTGGGGACAGGAAAACTATGGCTACACCTTC
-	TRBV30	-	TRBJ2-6	CAWSVGGASSGANVLTF	TGTGCCTGGAGTGTGGGCGGTGCATCCTCTGGGGCCAACGTCCTGACTTTC
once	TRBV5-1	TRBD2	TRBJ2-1	CASSFGLAGAWYNEQFF	TGCGCCAGCAGCTTCGGACTAGCGGGAGCTTGGTACAATGAGCAGTTCTTC
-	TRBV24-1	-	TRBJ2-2	CATSETDRTGELFF	TGTGCCACCAGTGAGACGGACCGCACCGGGGAGCTGTTTTTT
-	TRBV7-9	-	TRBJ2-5	CASSPQGGETQYF	TGTGCCAGCAGCCCCCAGGGGGGGGAGACCCAGTACTTC
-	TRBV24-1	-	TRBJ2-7	CATSDGSSYEQYF	TGTGCCACCAGTGATGGCAGCTCCTACGAGCAGTACTTC